These T cell receptor beta chains were read from a single sample in a study of blood T cell repertoires in COVID-19. Assay: immunoSEQ multiplex PCR; the TCRdb copy retains only in-frame clones and omits some. The sample lists 50,000 to 65,000 clones; roughly 72% were seen once. Sequenced sample: peripheral blood. Every receptor here comes from an older woman with COVID-19, enrolled during active disease. Each CDR3 is given with its conserved first and last residue. A D gene is named only where the DNA matches it firmly. Expanded clones get a size class; other rows say once, few or many, or leave the size out.

d_call: NA; j_call: TRBJ2-2; v_call: TRBV5-1; clone_size: NA; cdr3_aa: CASSQHNTGELFF; cdr3_nt: TGCGCCAGCAGCCAACACAACACCGGGGAGCTGTTTTTT
d_call: TRBD2; j_call: TRBJ2-1; v_call: TRBV7-2; clone_size: NA; cdr3_aa: CASSFGGRGSYNEQFF; cdr3_nt: TGTGCCAGCAGCTTTGGCGGGAGAGGGTCCTACAATGAGCAGTTCTTC
d_call: TRBD1; j_call: TRBJ1-1; v_call: TRBV7-9; clone_size: NA; cdr3_aa: CASSARDRGGTEAFF; cdr3_nt: TGTGCCAGCAGCGCCCGGGACAGGGGCGGGACTGAAGCTTTCTTT
d_call: NA; j_call: TRBJ1-5; v_call: TRBV27; clone_size: NA; cdr3_aa: CASSSLSDRRNQPQHF; cdr3_nt: TGTGCCAGCAGTTCTCTCTCGGACAGACGCAATCAGCCCCAGCATTTT
d_call: NA; j_call: TRBJ2-1; v_call: TRBV29-1; clone_size: NA; cdr3_aa: CSVAATYNEQFF; cdr3_nt: TGCAGCGTTGCTGCTACCTACAATGAGCAGTTCTTC
d_call: TRBD1; j_call: TRBJ1-3; v_call: TRBV4-2; clone_size: NA; cdr3_aa: CASSRGQGVSGNTIYF; cdr3_nt: TGTGCCAGCAGCCGCGGACAGGGGGTCTCTGGAAACACCATATATTTT
d_call: TRBD1; j_call: TRBJ2-7; v_call: TRBV7-8; clone_size: NA; cdr3_aa: CASSLTPTGGKVYF; cdr3_nt: TGTGCCAGCAGCCTCACCCCGACAGGGGGGAAAGTGTACTTC
d_call: TRBD2; j_call: TRBJ2-5; v_call: TRBV5-1; clone_size: NA; cdr3_aa: CASSLDSGGVQETQYF; cdr3_nt: TGCGCCAGCAGCTTGGATAGCGGGGGGGTCCAAGAGACCCAGTACTTC
d_call: TRBD2; j_call: TRBJ2-1; v_call: TRBV19; clone_size: NA; cdr3_aa: CASTPLGASGLGEQFF; cdr3_nt: TGTGCCAGTACCCCTCTAGGGGCTAGCGGTCTAGGGGAGCAGTTCTTC
d_call: TRBD1; j_call: TRBJ1-6; v_call: TRBV5-6; clone_size: NA; cdr3_aa: CASSATGVDSPLHF; cdr3_nt: TGTGCCAGCAGCGCGACAGGGGTGGATTCACCCCTCCACTTT
d_call: TRBD2; j_call: TRBJ2-7; v_call: TRBV5-1; clone_size: NA; cdr3_aa: CASRSGGSSYEQYF; cdr3_nt: TGCGCCAGCCGGAGCGGGGGGAGCTCCTACGAGCAGTACTTC
d_call: TRBD1; j_call: TRBJ2-6; v_call: TRBV12-5; clone_size: NA; cdr3_aa: CAKLPAGQGISGANVLTF; cdr3_nt: TGTGCTAAGCTACCAGCGGGACAGGGAATCTCTGGGGCCAACGTCCTGACTTTC
d_call: NA; j_call: TRBJ2-1; v_call: TRBV6-5; clone_size: NA; cdr3_aa: CASLWANEQFF; cdr3_nt: TGTGCCAGCCTGTGGGCCAATGAGCAGTTCTTC
d_call: NA; j_call: TRBJ1-6; v_call: TRBV4-3; clone_size: few; cdr3_aa: CASSQDPHNSPLHF; cdr3_nt: TGCGCCAGCAGCCAAGACCCTCATAATTCACCCCTCCACTTT
d_call: TRBD2; j_call: TRBJ2-3; v_call: TRBV19; clone_size: few; cdr3_aa: CASSLSPLAGSTDTQYF; cdr3_nt: TGTGCCAGTAGTCTTTCCCCCTTAGCGGGAAGCACAGATACGCAGTATTTT
d_call: TRBD1; j_call: TRBJ2-2; v_call: TRBV19; clone_size: NA; cdr3_aa: CASSRFGTGLGGELFF; cdr3_nt: TGTGCCAGTAGTAGGTTCGGGACAGGGCTGGGCGGGGAGCTGTTTTTT
d_call: NA; j_call: TRBJ1-1; v_call: TRBV5-1; clone_size: few; cdr3_aa: CASSLAGGYTEAFF; cdr3_nt: TGCGCCAGCAGCTTGGCCGGAGGGTACACTGAAGCTTTCTTT
d_call: TRBD1; j_call: TRBJ2-2; v_call: TRBV7-2; clone_size: NA; cdr3_aa: CASSFRTGVTGELFF; cdr3_nt: TGTGCCAGCAGCTTCCGGACAGGGGTTACCGGGGAGCTGTTTTTT
d_call: NA; j_call: TRBJ1-1; v_call: TRBV19; clone_size: few; cdr3_aa: CASSSPYRVVNTEAFF; cdr3_nt: TGTGCCAGTAGTTCGCCCTACAGGGTTGTGAACACTGAAGCTTTCTTT
d_call: TRBD2; j_call: TRBJ2-1; v_call: TRBV19; clone_size: NA; cdr3_aa: CASRLAGGPSNEQFF; cdr3_nt: TGTGCCAGTAGGCTAGCGGGGGGGCCATCCAATGAGCAGTTCTTC
d_call: TRBD2; j_call: TRBJ2-1; v_call: TRBV7-2; clone_size: NA; cdr3_aa: CASSLTSGRQFF; cdr3_nt: TGTGCCAGCAGCCTGACTAGCGGGAGGCAGTTCTTC
d_call: TRBD1; j_call: TRBJ1-1; v_call: TRBV10-3; clone_size: NA; cdr3_aa: CAISEQGSPTEAFF; cdr3_nt: TGTGCCATCAGTGAACAGGGGTCCCCCACTGAAGCTTTCTTT
d_call: NA; j_call: TRBJ2-3; v_call: TRBV3-1/TRBV3-2; clone_size: NA; cdr3_aa: CASSQVAGRTDTQYF; cdr3_nt: TGTGCCAGCAGCCAAGTGGCGGGACGGACAGATACGCAGTATTTT
d_call: TRBD1; j_call: TRBJ2-7; v_call: TRBV7-9; clone_size: NA; cdr3_aa: CASSPTPGTGGFRSYEQYF; cdr3_nt: TGTGCCAGCAGCCCCACCCCCGGGACAGGGGGCTTCAGGTCCTACGAGCAGTACTTC
d_call: NA; j_call: TRBJ1-5; v_call: TRBV6-2/TRBV6-3; clone_size: NA; cdr3_aa: CASSYGGLPQHF; cdr3_nt: TGTGCCAGCAGTTACGGCGGGCTTCCCCAGCATTTT
d_call: TRBD1; j_call: TRBJ1-3; v_call: TRBV7-9; clone_size: NA; cdr3_aa: CASSQTDRPGNTIYF; cdr3_nt: TGTGCCAGCAGTCAAACGGACAGGCCTGGAAACACCATATATTTT
d_call: TRBD2; j_call: TRBJ2-1; v_call: TRBV5-6; clone_size: NA; cdr3_aa: CASSLAGTSGGAEQFF; cdr3_nt: TGTGCCAGCAGCTTGGCCGGGACTAGCGGGGGTGCTGAGCAGTTCTTC
d_call: TRBD2; j_call: TRBJ2-1; v_call: TRBV6-1; clone_size: NA; cdr3_aa: CASSERNRGGGNEQFF; cdr3_nt: TGTGCCAGCAGTGAACGGAATCGGGGGGGCGGGAATGAGCAGTTCTTC
d_call: TRBD1; j_call: TRBJ1-1; v_call: TRBV24-1; clone_size: NA; cdr3_aa: CATTPDRGDQMNTEAFF; cdr3_nt: TGTGCCACCACACCTGACAGGGGCGACCAAATGAACACTGAAGCTTTCTTT
d_call: NA; j_call: TRBJ1-1; v_call: TRBV11-3; clone_size: NA; cdr3_aa: CASSLQGRTEAFF; cdr3_nt: TGTGCCAGCAGCTTACAGGGGAGAACTGAAGCTTTCTTT
d_call: NA; j_call: TRBJ1-1; v_call: TRBV11-2; clone_size: NA; cdr3_aa: CASSRTMNTEAFF; cdr3_nt: TGTGCCAGCAGTCGCACAATGAACACTGAAGCTTTCTTT
d_call: NA; j_call: TRBJ1-4; v_call: TRBV5-6; clone_size: once; cdr3_aa: CASSSVRRGAEKLFF; cdr3_nt: TGTGCCAGCAGTTCCGTTCGGCGGGGGGCTGAAAAACTGTTTTTT
d_call: NA; j_call: TRBJ2-3; v_call: TRBV14; clone_size: NA; cdr3_aa: CASSQDRGSYTDTQYF; cdr3_nt: TGTGCCAGCAGCCAAGATCGAGGCTCCTACACAGATACGCAGTATTTT
d_call: NA; j_call: TRBJ2-5; v_call: TRBV7-7; clone_size: NA; cdr3_aa: CASSPSGASYQETQYF; cdr3_nt: TGTGCCAGCAGCCCCTCCGGAGCCTCGTACCAAGAGACCCAGTACTTC
d_call: NA; j_call: TRBJ1-1; v_call: TRBV11-2; clone_size: NA; cdr3_aa: CASSSIRGTEAFF; cdr3_nt: TGTGCCAGCAGCTCGATACGGGGCACTGAAGCTTTCTTT
d_call: NA; j_call: TRBJ2-2; v_call: TRBV7-3; clone_size: once; cdr3_aa: CASSLSLAGELFF; cdr3_nt: TGTGCCAGCAGCTTAAGTCTAGCCGGGGAGCTGTTTTTT
d_call: NA; j_call: TRBJ2-2; v_call: TRBV28; clone_size: NA; cdr3_aa: CASQFNPQELFF; cdr3_nt: TGTGCCAGCCAGTTTAACCCTCAGGAGCTGTTTTTT
d_call: TRBD1; j_call: TRBJ1-4; v_call: TRBV7-8; clone_size: few; cdr3_aa: CASSPGTGDEKLFF; cdr3_nt: TGTGCCAGCAGCCCCGGGACAGGGGATGAAAAACTGTTTTTT
d_call: NA; j_call: TRBJ1-1; v_call: TRBV3-1/TRBV3-2; clone_size: NA; cdr3_aa: CASSHRNTEAFF; cdr3_nt: TGTGCCAGCAGCCACAGGAACACTGAAGCTTTCTTT
d_call: NA; j_call: TRBJ2-3; v_call: TRBV13; clone_size: NA; cdr3_aa: CASSHLTGASTDTQYF; cdr3_nt: TGTGCCAGCAGTCATCTGACAGGAGCTAGCACAGATACGCAGTATTTT
d_call: NA; j_call: TRBJ2-7; v_call: TRBV25-1; clone_size: NA; cdr3_aa: CASSPSGVNEQYF; cdr3_nt: TGTGCCAGCAGTCCGTCAGGGGTCAACGAGCAGTACTTC
d_call: NA; j_call: TRBJ2-3; v_call: TRBV9; clone_size: few; cdr3_aa: CASSVFGQSGSTQYF; cdr3_nt: TGTGCCAGCAGCGTATTCGGTCAAAGTGGTAGTACGCAGTATTTT
d_call: NA; j_call: TRBJ1-1; v_call: TRBV6-5; clone_size: NA; cdr3_aa: CASSTETGGAFF; cdr3_nt: TGTGCCAGCAGTACGGAGACGGGGGGGGCTTTCTTT
d_call: NA; j_call: TRBJ2-1; v_call: TRBV5-1; clone_size: NA; cdr3_aa: CASSSTESSYNEQFF; cdr3_nt: TGCGCCAGCAGCTCGACAGAGAGCTCCTACAATGAGCAGTTCTTC
d_call: NA; j_call: TRBJ2-1; v_call: TRBV7-9; clone_size: NA; cdr3_aa: CASSLSGLNEQFF; cdr3_nt: TGTGCCAGCAGCTTATCGGGGTTGAATGAGCAGTTCTTC
d_call: TRBD1; j_call: TRBJ2-1; v_call: TRBV14; clone_size: few; cdr3_aa: CASSSRDRGHYEQFF; cdr3_nt: TGTGCCAGCAGCTCCCGGGACAGGGGGCACTATGAGCAGTTCTTC